This T cell receptor beta chain comes out of a study of T-cell reconstitution after alpha-beta-depleted transplantation in children. Study-level points and caveats: T-cell counts and diversity at one year following transplant were attributed mainly to newly produced T cells.

Unique molecular identifiers were incorporated when the TCRbeta library was constructed. Each CDR3 protein is one row after TCRdb ran MiXCR on the PCR reads. This repertoire shows about 200,000 distinct CDR3 sequences, roughly 6.3% found once; its top ten account for just over 4.5%. This clonotype was seen at least ten times. The antigen remains undetermined. V lost 2 bases, J lost 1 base, and 15 bases lay in between. CDR3 length: 16 amino acids. Looked up from germline, CDR1 is SGHRS and CDR2 is YFSETQ. The TCR comes from a girl under two years old with combined immunodeficiency, due to receive a stem cell transplant. The rearrangement links TRBV5-1 to TRBJ1-1; D is uncertain. This sample comprised PBMCs, obtained before TCRalphabeta/CD19-depleted stem cell transplant. CDR3 DNA sequence: TGCGCCAGCAGCTTTGATCGTGCAGCCAGGAACACTGAAGCTTTCTTT. Translating it yields CASSFDRAARNTEAFF.